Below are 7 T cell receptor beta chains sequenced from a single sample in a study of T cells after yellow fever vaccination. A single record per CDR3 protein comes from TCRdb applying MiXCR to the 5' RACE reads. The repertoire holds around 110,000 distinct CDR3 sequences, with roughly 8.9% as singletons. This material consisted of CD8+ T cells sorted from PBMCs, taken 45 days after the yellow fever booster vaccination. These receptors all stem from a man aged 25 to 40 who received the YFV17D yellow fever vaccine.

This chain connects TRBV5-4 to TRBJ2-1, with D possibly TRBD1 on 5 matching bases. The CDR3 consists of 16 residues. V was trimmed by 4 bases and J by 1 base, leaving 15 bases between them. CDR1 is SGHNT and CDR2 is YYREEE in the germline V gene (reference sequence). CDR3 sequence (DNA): TGTGCCAGCAGCCCCGTCAGGGCCGTATCCTACAATGAGCAGTTCTTC. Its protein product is CASSPVRAVSYNEQFF.

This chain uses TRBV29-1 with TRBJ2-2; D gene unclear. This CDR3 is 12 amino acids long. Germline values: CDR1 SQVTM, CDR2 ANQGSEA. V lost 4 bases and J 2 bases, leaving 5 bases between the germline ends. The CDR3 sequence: CSVVRNTGELFF. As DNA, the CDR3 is TGCAGCGTTGTAAGAAACACCGGGGAGCTGTTTTTT.

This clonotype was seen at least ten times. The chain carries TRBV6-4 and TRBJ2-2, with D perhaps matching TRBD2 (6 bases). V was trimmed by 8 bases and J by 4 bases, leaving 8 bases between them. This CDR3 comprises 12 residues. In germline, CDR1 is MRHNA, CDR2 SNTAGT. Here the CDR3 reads CASRRGTGELFF. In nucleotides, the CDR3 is TGTGCCAGCCGGCGGGGCACCGGGGAGCTGTTTTTT.

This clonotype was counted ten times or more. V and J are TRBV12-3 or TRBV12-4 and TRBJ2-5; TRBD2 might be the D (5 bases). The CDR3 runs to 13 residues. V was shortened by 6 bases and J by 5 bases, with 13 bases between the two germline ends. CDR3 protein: CASRATSGETQYF. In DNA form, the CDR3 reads TGTGCCAGCAGGGCCACTAGTGGGGAGACCCAGTACTTC.

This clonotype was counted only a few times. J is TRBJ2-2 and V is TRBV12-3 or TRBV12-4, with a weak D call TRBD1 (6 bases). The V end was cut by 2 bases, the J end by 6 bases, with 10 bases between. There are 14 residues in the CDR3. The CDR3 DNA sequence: TGTGCCAGCAGTTTAACAGGGTTATCCGGGGAGCTGTTTTTT. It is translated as CASSLTGLSGELFF.

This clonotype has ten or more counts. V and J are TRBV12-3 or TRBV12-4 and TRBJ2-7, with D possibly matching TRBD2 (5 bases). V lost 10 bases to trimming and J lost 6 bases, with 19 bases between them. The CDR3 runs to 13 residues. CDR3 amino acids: CATGDGGGFEQYF. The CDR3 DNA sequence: TGTGCCACAGGAGATGGAGGCGGGTTCGAGCAGTACTTC.

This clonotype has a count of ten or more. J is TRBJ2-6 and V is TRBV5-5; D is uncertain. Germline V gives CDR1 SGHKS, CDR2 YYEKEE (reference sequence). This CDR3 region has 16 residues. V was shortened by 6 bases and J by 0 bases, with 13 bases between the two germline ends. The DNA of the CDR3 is TGTGCCAGCACCCGTGGTACAAGCTCTGGGGCCAACGTCCTGACTTTC. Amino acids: CASTRGTSSGANVLTF. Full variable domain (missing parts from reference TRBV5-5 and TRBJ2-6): DAGVTQSPTHLIKTRGQQVTLRCSPISGHKSVSWYQQVLGQGPQFIFQYYEKEERGRGNFPDRFSARQFPNYSSELNVNALLLGDSALYLCASTRGTSSGANVLTFGAGSRLTVL.